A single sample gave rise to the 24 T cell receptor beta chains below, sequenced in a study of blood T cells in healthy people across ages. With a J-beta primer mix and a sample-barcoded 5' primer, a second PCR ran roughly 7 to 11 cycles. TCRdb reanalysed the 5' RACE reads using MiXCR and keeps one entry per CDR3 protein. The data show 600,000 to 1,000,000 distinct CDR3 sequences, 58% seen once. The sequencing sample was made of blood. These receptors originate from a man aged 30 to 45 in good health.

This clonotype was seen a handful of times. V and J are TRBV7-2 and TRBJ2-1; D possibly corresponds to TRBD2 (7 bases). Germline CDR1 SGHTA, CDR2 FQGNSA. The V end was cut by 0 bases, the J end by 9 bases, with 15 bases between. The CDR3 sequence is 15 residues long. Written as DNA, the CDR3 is TGTGCCAGCAGCTTAGCGGGGGGGCTGAGGGGTGAGCAGTTCTTC. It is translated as CASSLAGGLRGEQFF.

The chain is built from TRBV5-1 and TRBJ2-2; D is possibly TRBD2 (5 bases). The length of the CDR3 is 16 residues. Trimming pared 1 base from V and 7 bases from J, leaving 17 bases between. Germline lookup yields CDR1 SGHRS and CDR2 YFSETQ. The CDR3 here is CASSLKGPTGSGELFF. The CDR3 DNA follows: TGCGCCAGCAGCTTGAAAGGCCCGACTGGGAGCGGGGAGCTGTTTTTT.

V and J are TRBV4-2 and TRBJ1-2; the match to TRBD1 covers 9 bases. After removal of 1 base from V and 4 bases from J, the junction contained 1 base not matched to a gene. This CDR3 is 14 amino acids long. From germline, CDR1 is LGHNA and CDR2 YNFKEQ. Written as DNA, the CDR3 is TGTGCCAGCAGCCAAGGGACAGGGGCCTATGGCTACACCTTC. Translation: CASSQGTGAYGYTF.

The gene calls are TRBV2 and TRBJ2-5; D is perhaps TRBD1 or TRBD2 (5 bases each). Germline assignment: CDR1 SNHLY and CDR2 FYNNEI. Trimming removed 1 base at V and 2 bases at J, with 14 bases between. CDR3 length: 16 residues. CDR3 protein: CASSEGGMILQETQYF. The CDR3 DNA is TGTGCCAGCAGTGAAGGGGGGATGATTCTACAAGAGACCCAGTACTTC.

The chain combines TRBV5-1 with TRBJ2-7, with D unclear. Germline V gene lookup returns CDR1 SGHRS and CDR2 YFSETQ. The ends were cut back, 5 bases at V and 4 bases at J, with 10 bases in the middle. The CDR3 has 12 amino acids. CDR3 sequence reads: CASSSKGYEQYF. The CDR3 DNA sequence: TGCGCCAGCAGTTCCAAGGGTTACGAGCAGTACTTC.

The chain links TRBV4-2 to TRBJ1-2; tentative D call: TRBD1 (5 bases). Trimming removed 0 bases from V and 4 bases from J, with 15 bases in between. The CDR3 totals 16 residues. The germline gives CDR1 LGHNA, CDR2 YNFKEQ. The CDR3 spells CASSQDRQGPLYGYTF. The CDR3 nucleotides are TGTGCCAGCAGCCAAGATCGGCAGGGCCCCCTCTATGGCTACACCTTC.

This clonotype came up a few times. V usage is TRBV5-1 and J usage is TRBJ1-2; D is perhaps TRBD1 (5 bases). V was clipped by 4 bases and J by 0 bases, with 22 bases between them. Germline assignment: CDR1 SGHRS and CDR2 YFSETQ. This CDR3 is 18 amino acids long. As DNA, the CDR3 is TGCGCCAGCAGCCTTGCGGGTCCGGGGACGGTAACTAACTATGGCTACACCTTC. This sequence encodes CASSLAGPGTVTNYGYTF.

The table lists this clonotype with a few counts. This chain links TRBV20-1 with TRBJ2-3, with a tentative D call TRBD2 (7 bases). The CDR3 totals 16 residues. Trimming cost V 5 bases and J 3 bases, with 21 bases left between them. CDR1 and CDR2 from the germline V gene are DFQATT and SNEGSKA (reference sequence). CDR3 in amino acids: CSALARGGIRTDTQYF. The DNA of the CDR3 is TGCAGTGCTCTCGCGAGGGGGGGTATTCGGACAGATACGCAGTATTTT.

The CDR3 protein is CASSQYSPGLGDSHGLTDTQYF. CDR3 nucleotides: TGTGCCAGCAGCCAGTATTCACCGGGACTAGGAGACTCACATGGACTTACAGATACGCAGTATTTT. The V and J genes are TRBV3-1 and TRBJ2-3; 8 positions match TRBD2. Germline CDR1 reads LGHDT; CDR2 reads YNNKEL (reference sequence). The trim removed 3 bases at V and 3 bases at J, leaving 26 bases unmatched. CDR3 size: 22 residues.

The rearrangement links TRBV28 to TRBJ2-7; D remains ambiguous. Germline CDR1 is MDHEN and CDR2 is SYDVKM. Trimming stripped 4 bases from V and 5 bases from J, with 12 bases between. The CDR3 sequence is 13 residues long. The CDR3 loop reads CASSSGLSHEQYF. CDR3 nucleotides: TGTGCCAGCAGTTCCGGGCTATCCCACGAGCAGTACTTC.

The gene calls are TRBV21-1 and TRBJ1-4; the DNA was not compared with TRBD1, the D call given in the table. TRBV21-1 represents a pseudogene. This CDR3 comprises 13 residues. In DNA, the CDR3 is TGTGCCAGCAACGGACACTTAAATGAAAAACTGTTTTTT. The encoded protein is CASNGHLNEKLFF.

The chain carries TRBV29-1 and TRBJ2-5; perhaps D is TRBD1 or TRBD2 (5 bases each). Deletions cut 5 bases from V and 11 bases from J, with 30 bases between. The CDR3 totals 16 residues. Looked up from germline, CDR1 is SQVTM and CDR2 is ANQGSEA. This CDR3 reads CSVSGPAEYSYNEQYF. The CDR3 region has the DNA TGCAGCGTTTCGGGACCAGCCGAATATTCCTACAATGAGCAGTACTTC.

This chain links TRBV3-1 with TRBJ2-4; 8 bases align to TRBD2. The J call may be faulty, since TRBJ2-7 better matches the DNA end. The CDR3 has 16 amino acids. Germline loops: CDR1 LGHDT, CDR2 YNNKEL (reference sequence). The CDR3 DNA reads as TGTGCCAGCAGCCACCGGGCGGGACTAGGGCGGTACGAGCAGTACTTC. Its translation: CASSHRAGLGRYEQYF.

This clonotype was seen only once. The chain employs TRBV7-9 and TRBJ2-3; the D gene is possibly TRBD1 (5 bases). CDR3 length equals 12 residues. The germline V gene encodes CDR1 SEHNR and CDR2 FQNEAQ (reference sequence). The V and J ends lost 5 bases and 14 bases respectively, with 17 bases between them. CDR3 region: CASSQDIVVWYF. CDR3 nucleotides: TGTGCCAGCAGCCAGGACATCGTCGTTTGGTATTTT.

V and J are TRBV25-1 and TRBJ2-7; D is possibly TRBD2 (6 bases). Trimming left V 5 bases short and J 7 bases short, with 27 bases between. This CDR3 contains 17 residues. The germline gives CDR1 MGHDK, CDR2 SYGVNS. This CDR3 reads CASSYLRVGRRGGEQYF. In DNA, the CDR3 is TGTGCCAGCAGTTACTTACGCGTCGGGCGCCGGGGAGGTGAGCAGTACTTC.

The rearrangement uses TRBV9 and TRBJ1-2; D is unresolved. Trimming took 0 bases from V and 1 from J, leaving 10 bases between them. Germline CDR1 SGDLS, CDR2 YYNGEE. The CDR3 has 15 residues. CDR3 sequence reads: CASSVDPGVNYGYTF. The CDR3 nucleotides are TGTGCCAGCAGCGTAGATCCCGGGGTTAACTATGGCTACACCTTC.

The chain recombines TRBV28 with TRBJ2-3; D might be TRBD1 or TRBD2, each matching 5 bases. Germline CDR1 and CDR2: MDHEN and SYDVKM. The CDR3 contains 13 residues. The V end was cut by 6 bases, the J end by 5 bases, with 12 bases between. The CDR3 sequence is CASSPGQEDTQYF. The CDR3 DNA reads TGTGCCAGCAGCCCGGGGCAGGAAGATACGCAGTATTTT. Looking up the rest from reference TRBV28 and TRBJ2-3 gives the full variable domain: DVKVTQSSRYLVKRTGEKVFLECVQDMDHENMFWYRQDPGLGLRLIYFSYDVKMKEKGDIPEGYSVSREKKERFSLILESASTNQTSMYLCASSPGQEDTQYFGPGTRLTVL.

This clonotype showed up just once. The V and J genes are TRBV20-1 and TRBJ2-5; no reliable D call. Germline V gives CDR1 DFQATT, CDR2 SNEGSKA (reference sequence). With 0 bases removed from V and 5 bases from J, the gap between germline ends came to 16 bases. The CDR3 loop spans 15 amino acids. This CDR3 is CSARDSAADGETQYF. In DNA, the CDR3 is TGCAGTGCTAGAGACTCGGCGGCGGATGGGGAGACCCAGTACTTC.

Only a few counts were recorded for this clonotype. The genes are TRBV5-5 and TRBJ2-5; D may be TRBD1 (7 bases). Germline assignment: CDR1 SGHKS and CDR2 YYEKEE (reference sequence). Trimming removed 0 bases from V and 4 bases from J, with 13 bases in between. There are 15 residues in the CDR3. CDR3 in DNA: TGTGCCAGCAGCTTGGATCCAGGGGGAGGAGAGACCCAGTACTTC. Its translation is CASSLDPGGGETQYF.

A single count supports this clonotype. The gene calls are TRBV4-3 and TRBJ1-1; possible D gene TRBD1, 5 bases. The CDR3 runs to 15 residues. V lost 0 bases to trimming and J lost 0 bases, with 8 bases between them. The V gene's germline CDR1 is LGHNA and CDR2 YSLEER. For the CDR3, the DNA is TGCGCCAGCAGCCAAGACAGGGAATTGAACACTGAAGCTTTCTTT. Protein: CASSQDRELNTEAFF.

The CDR3 coding sequence is TGTGCCATCAGTGAGTCAGGGGGGCCGTATGGCTACACCTTC. Its protein product is CAISESGGPYGYTF. The J gene is TRBJ1-2, the V gene TRBV10-3, with D maybe TRBD1 (6 bases). The CDR3 sequence is 14 residues long. Trimming removed 0 bases from V and 5 bases from J, with 10 bases in between. Germline assignment: CDR1 ENHRY and CDR2 SYGVKD.

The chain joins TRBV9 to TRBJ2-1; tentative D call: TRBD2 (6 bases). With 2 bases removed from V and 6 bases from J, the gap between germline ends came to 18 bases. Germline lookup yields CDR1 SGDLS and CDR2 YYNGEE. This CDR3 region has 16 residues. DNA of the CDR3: TGTGCCAGCAGCGTCTCCGGGAGAGAACCCACCAATGAGCAGTTCTTC. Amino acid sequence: CASSVSGREPTNEQFF.

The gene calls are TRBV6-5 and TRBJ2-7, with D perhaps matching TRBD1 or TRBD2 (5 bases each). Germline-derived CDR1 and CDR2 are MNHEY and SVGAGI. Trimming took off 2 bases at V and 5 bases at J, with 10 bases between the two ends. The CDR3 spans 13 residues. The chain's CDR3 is CASSYGLGDEQYF. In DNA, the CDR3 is TGTGCCAGCAGTTACGGCCTGGGGGACGAGCAGTACTTC.

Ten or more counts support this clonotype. Here the CDR3 reads CASSKETQYF. The CDR3 DNA reads as TGTGCCAGCTCAAAGGAGACCCAGTACTTC. The V and J genes are TRBV28 and TRBJ2-5; D remains ambiguous. Trimming cost V 8 bases and J 5 bases, with 6 bases left between them. Per the germline V gene, CDR1 is MDHEN and CDR2 is SYDVKM. CDR3 length: 10 residues.